The 31 T cell receptor beta chains given below trace back to one sample, sequenced in a study of blood T cells in healthy people across ages. A second PCR of about 7 to 12 cycles used a sample-barcoded 5' primer and a J-beta primer mix. TCRdb itself ran the 5' RACE reads through MiXCR, one entry per CDR3 protein. Here the sample spans about 800,000 distinct CDR3 sequences, about 46% being singletons. Sample: blood. Receptor source: a man older than 75 in good health.

This chain joins TRBV11-3 and TRBJ2-1; 8 nucleotides align to TRBD2. The CDR3 sequence is 16 residues long. CDR1 SGHNT and CDR2 YENEEA come from the germline V gene. J lost 2 bases, V lost 0 bases, and 3 bases had no gene match. The CDR3 sequence is CASSLDSGATYNEQFF. DNA of the CDR3: TGTGCCAGCAGCTTAGATAGCGGGGCAACCTACAATGAGCAGTTCTTC.

This clonotype was found many times. V gene TRBV24-1 combines with J gene TRBJ2-7; 9 bases map to TRBD1. The CDR3 spans 14 residues. Per the germline V gene, CDR1 is KGHDR and CDR2 is SFDVKD. V gave up 4 bases and J gave up 6 bases; unmatched junction bases: 6. The CDR3 DNA sequence: TGTGCCACCAGTGAGTCGGGACAGGGCATCGAGCAGTACTTC. It codes for CATSESGQGIEQYF.

In this sample, this clonotype turned up a few times. The rearrangement joins TRBV10-3 to TRBJ2-4, with D hard to call. Germline V gene lookup returns CDR1 ENHRY and CDR2 SYGVKD. The CDR3 is made up of 15 amino acids. V was clipped by 2 bases and J by 1 base, with 9 bases between them. CDR3 loop: CAISEVLGAKNIQYF. Written as DNA, the CDR3 is TGTGCCATCAGTGAGGTTTTGGGGGCCAAAAACATTCAGTACTTC.

This clonotype showed up just a few times. The V gene is TRBV13, the J gene TRBJ1-2, with unresolved D. Trimming shortened V by 5 bases and J by 8 bases, and 12 bases separated the two germline ends. CDR1 and CDR2 (germline): PRHDT, FYEKMQ (reference sequence). The CDR3 consists of 12 residues. CDR3 protein: CASSPGSSGYTF. CDR3 nucleotides: TGTGCCAGCAGCCCGGGGAGTTCAGGCTACACCTTC.

V usage is TRBV7-9 and J usage is TRBJ2-1, with no clear D. Germline CDR1 SEHNR, CDR2 FQNEAQ (reference sequence). V shed 4 bases and J shed 4 bases, with 14 bases lying between them. The CDR3 is made up of 15 amino acids. In DNA form, the CDR3 reads TGTGCCAGCAGCTCCGAGCGCACCTATTACAATGAGCAGTTCTTC. It codes for CASSSERTYYNEQFF.

The chain recombines TRBV20-1 with TRBJ2-4; 8 bases are a match to TRBD2. The better agreement between TRBJ2-7 and the DNA end casts doubt on the J call. Germline V CDR1 and CDR2: DFQATT, SNEGSKA (reference sequence). There are 16 residues in the CDR3. DNA for the CDR3: TGCAGTGCTAGTACCTCCGGACTAGCAGTATCCTACGAGCAGTACTTC. Protein sequence: CSASTSGLAVSYEQYF.

In this sample, this clonotype turned up a few times. V gene TRBV20-1 combines with J gene TRBJ2-3; D ambiguous. The V end was cut by 5 bases, the J end by 1 base, with 13 bases between. The CDR3 spans 14 residues. Per germline, CDR1 DFQATT and CDR2 SNEGSKA (reference sequence). CDR3 protein: CSAPSADGTDTQYF. The DNA for the CDR3 is TGCAGTGCTCCTTCCGCGGACGGCACAGATACGCAGTATTTT.

This chain uses TRBV6-2 or TRBV6-3 with TRBJ1-6; the D gene is possibly TRBD1 (5 bases). The CDR3 has 17 residues. Germline CDR1 is MNHEY and CDR2 is SVGEGT. V lost 2 bases and J lost 1, with 12 bases in between. CDR3: CASSYGAQGSYNSPLHF. CDR3 in DNA: TGTGCCAGCAGTTACGGGGCTCAGGGTTCCTATAATTCACCCCTCCACTTT.

The V and J genes are TRBV27 and TRBJ2-4; D uncertain. The DNA end is more similar to TRBJ2-7, so the J call may be wrong. This CDR3 contains 11 residues. Germline assignment: CDR1 MNHEY and CDR2 SMNVEV (reference sequence). The CDR3 reads CASTLGGEQYF. CDR3 bases: TGTGCCAGCACCCTGGGTGGCGAGCAGTACTTC.

This clonotype was counted ten times or more. This chain joins TRBV12-3 or TRBV12-4 and TRBJ2-7; D remains unclear. V lost 3 bases to trimming and J lost 6 bases, with 6 bases between them. CDR3 length equals 11 residues. CDR3 region: CASSFLGEQYF. CDR3 DNA sequence: TGTGCCAGCAGTTTTCTTGGCGAGCAGTACTTC.

This clonotype turned up a few times. This chain links TRBV20-1 with TRBJ2-5; 9 nucleotides match TRBD2. The J call may be wrong; the DNA end is better matched by TRBJ2-7. The CDR3 runs 13 residues. CDR1 is DFQATT and CDR2 is SNEGSKA in the germline V gene (reference sequence). Here the CDR3 DNA reads TGCAGTGCTTTTAGCGGGAGACGAGACGAGCAGTACTTC. Protein: CSAFSGRRDEQYF.

The chain links TRBV4-2 to TRBJ1-2, with D possibly being TRBD1 (6 bases). Germline CDR1 is LGHNA and CDR2 is YNFKEQ. V was pared by 0 bases and J by 2 bases, with 13 bases between. The CDR3 has 16 residues. The CDR3: CASSQDAARGNYGYTF. The CDR3 nucleotides read TGTGCCAGCAGCCAAGATGCGGCCAGGGGAAACTATGGCTACACCTTC.

CDR3 protein: CASSLLGTGSYEQYF. The CDR3 DNA is TGTGCCAGCAGTTTATTAGGGACAGGTTCCTACGAGCAGTACTTC. The gene calls are TRBV28 and TRBJ2-7, with TRBD1 identical over 8 bases. The CDR3 has 15 residues. Germline CDR1 MDHEN, CDR2 SYDVKM. The ends lost 1 base at V and 1 base at J; junction bases unmatched: 3. The variable domain in full, completed from reference TRBV28 and TRBJ2-7, reads DVKVTQSSRYLVKRTGEKVFLECVQDMDHENMFWYRQDPGLGLRLIYFSYDVKMKEKGDIPEGYSVSREKKERFSLILESASTNQTSMYLCASSLLGTGSYEQYFGPGTRLTVT.

This clonotype was seen more than once but under ten times. V usage is TRBV10-3 and J usage is TRBJ2-2; 7 positions agree with TRBD1. Germline CDR1 and CDR2: ENHRY and SYGVKD. V shed 4 bases and J 3 bases; nucleotides not matched to a gene: 2. This CDR3 spans 14 amino acids. The CDR3 nucleotides read TGTGCCATCAGTGCCACAGGGGACACCGGGGAGCTGTTTTTT. It translates to CAISATGDTGELFF.

V gene TRBV27 combines with J gene TRBJ2-3; either TRBD1 or TRBD2 may fit D (5 bases each). The CDR3 is 16 residues long. Germline V lookup: CDR1 MNHEY, CDR2 SMNVEV (reference sequence). V dropped 6 bases and J dropped 1 base, with 17 bases sitting between them. The CDR3 DNA sequence: TGTGCCAGCAGAAGGGACCGCGTGTCCCGCACAGATACGCAGTATTTT. Its translation is CASRRDRVSRTDTQYF.

This clonotype appeared once. The chain links TRBV20-1 to TRBJ2-7, with TRBD2 as a possible D gene (7 bases). V lost 6 bases and J 3 bases, leaving 18 bases between the germline ends. The germline V gene encodes CDR1 DFQATT and CDR2 SNEGSKA (reference sequence). This CDR3 is built from 14 residues. This CDR3 reads CSAGGAGTNYEQYF. The CDR3 DNA sequence: TGCAGTGCGGGGGGGGCCGGGACTAACTACGAGCAGTACTTC.

A few counts support this clonotype. The chain links TRBV20-1 to TRBJ2-5, with 7 positions matching TRBD2. Judging by the DNA end, TRBJ2-7 fits better; the J call may be wrong. CDR1 is DFQATT, CDR2 SNEGSKA, per germline (reference sequence). The CDR3 spans 13 residues. The CDR3 reads CSARTSRSYEQYF. The CDR3 DNA reads as TGCAGTGCAAGGACTAGTCGTAGCTACGAGCAGTACTTC.

A remark on this clonotype: A much larger clone is a single base away; this may be a read error. J is TRBJ2-5 and V is TRBV28; D possibly matches TRBD1 or TRBD2 (5 bases each). Deletions cut 4 bases from V and 3 bases from J, with 9 bases between. Germline CDR1 and CDR2: MDHEN and SYDVKM. The CDR3 runs 13 residues. Here the CDR3 reads CASSSSREETQYF. CDR3 DNA sequence: TGTGCCAGCAGTTCTAGCAGGGAAGAGACCCAGTACTTC.

The V call is TRBV28, the J call TRBJ2-4, with D unclear. The V and J ends lost 3 bases and 0 bases respectively, with 15 bases between them. CDR3 length equals 17 residues. CDR1 is MDHEN and CDR2 is SYDVKM in the germline V gene. The CDR3 bases are TGTGCCAGCAGTTTCTTTCCGAGTCGACAAGCCAAAAACATTCAGTACTTC. This sequence encodes CASSFFPSRQAKNIQYF.

The chain employs TRBV2 and TRBJ2-7; a possible D gene is TRBD1 (6 bases). V was clipped by 7 bases and J by 0 bases, with 13 bases between them. Germline values: CDR1 SNHLY, CDR2 FYNNEI. The CDR3 loop spans 14 amino acids. The CDR3 bases are TGTGCCAGCATGAGGGGGAGTAGCTCCTACGAGCAGTACTTC. It yields the protein CASMRGSSSYEQYF.

Comments on this clonotype: One end of the junction does not line up with germline, which may come from a read error. The chain combines TRBV6-5 with TRBJ2-2; 12 nucleotides agree with TRBD2. The CDR3 covers 16 residues. Germline CDR1 is MNHEY and CDR2 is SVGAGI. CDR3 sequence reads: CVSSYELAGGTGELFF. The CDR3, as DNA: TGTGTCAGCAGTTACGAACTAGCGGGAGGAACCGGGGAGCTGTTTTTT.

This clonotype showed up many times. J is TRBJ2-5 and V is TRBV9; D not certain. The CDR3 spans 12 residues. V lost 0 bases, J lost 0 bases, and 0 bases lay in between. Germline lookup yields CDR1 SGDLS and CDR2 YYNGEE. The CDR3 nucleotides read TGTGCCAGCAGCGTAGACCAAGAGACCCAGTACTTC. It translates to CASSVDQETQYF.

The chain recombines TRBV12-3 or TRBV12-4 with TRBJ2-3; D is uncertain. Trimming shortened V by 6 bases and J by 3 bases, and 7 bases separated the two germline ends. This CDR3 has 12 residues. CDR3 region: CASRLTTDTQYF. CDR3 in DNA: TGTGCCAGCAGGCTGACTACAGATACGCAGTATTTT.

The V gene is TRBV28, the J gene TRBJ2-7; TRBD1 is a possible D gene (5 bases). CDR1 and CDR2 from the germline V gene are MDHEN and SYDVKM. The CDR3 has 13 amino acids. V gave up 4 bases and J gave up 2 bases, with 9 bases separating them. In DNA, the CDR3 is TGTGCCAGCAGTTCAGGGTTCCCCTACGAGCAGTACTTC. It encodes CASSSGFPYEQYF.

CDR3 amino acids: CASSDPDRGVGEKLFF. CDR3 coding DNA: TGTGCCAGCAGTGATCCCGACAGGGGAGTTGGCGAAAAACTGTTTTTT. J is TRBJ1-4 and V is TRBV25-1; 8 bases map to TRBD1. The length of the CDR3 is 16 residues. The junction had 11 bases not matched to a gene; V was cut back by 3 bases and J by 8 bases. Germline CDR1 MGHDK, CDR2 SYGVNS.

The chain employs TRBV6-1 and TRBJ1-5; a possible D gene is TRBD1 (5 bases). The V end was cut by 10 bases, the J end by 0 bases, with 19 bases between. The CDR3 has 16 amino acids. Germline loops: CDR1 MNHNS, CDR2 SASEGT. The CDR3 loop reads CATRGGLGYSNQPQHF. CDR3 bases: TGTGCCACACGGGGGGGACTAGGATATAGCAATCAGCCCCAGCATTTT.

The chain couples TRBV10-3 to TRBJ2-2; tentatively, D is TRBD1 (6 bases). Between the trimmed V and J ends, which lost 5 bases and 6 bases, there was a span of 13 bases. Germline V gives CDR1 ENHRY, CDR2 SYGVKD. The CDR3 runs 14 residues. The CDR3 DNA is TGTGCCATCAGTAACAGGGAAACGGCCGGGGAGCTGTTTTTT. Its translation is CAISNRETAGELFF.

The chain employs TRBV7-2 and TRBJ1-2; no clear D gene. Germline V lookup: CDR1 SGHTA, CDR2 FQGNSA. Trimming left V 5 bases short and J 0 bases short, with 13 bases between. This CDR3 spans 15 amino acids. CDR3 bases: TGTGCCAGCAGCCCCGAGTGGTCAGCTAACTATGGCTACACCTTC. Translating gives CASSPEWSANYGYTF.

This clonotype has ten or more counts. This chain uses TRBV20-1 with TRBJ2-1; TRBD2 aligns across 13 bases. Per the germline V gene, CDR1 is DFQATT and CDR2 is SNEGSKA (reference sequence). V dropped 0 bases and J dropped 9; count of bases not matched to a gene: 5. The CDR3 is 15 residues long. The CDR3 DNA is TGCAGTGCTAGAGAACCGGGACTAGCGGGATGTGAGCAGTTCTTC. It encodes CSAREPGLAGCEQFF.

For this clonotype: This CDR3 fails to terminate in the conserved phenylalanine or tryptophan, so it likely reflects a read error. Written as DNA, the CDR3 is TGTGCCTGGAGCCCCCACGGGCCGCTACAGGATGAGCAGTTCCTC. Amino acids: CAWSPHGPLQDEQFL. The chain couples TRBV30 to TRBJ2-1, with a possible D match to TRBD1 (5 bases). V lost 3 bases, J lost 8 bases, and 20 bases lay in between. CDR1 and CDR2 (germline): GTSNPN, SVGIG (reference sequence). The CDR3 has 15 residues.

This clonotype occurred once. The chain combines TRBV12-3 or TRBV12-4 with TRBJ2-4, with TRBD1 matching over 8 bases. After removal of 4 bases from V and 0 bases from J, the junction contained 14 bases not matched to a gene. The CDR3 is 19 amino acids. CDR3 DNA: TGTGCCAGCAGTTCTCCAGGGGGCGGTCGCCTTCTAGCCAAAAACATTCAGTACTTC. This translates into CASSSPGGGRLLAKNIQYF.